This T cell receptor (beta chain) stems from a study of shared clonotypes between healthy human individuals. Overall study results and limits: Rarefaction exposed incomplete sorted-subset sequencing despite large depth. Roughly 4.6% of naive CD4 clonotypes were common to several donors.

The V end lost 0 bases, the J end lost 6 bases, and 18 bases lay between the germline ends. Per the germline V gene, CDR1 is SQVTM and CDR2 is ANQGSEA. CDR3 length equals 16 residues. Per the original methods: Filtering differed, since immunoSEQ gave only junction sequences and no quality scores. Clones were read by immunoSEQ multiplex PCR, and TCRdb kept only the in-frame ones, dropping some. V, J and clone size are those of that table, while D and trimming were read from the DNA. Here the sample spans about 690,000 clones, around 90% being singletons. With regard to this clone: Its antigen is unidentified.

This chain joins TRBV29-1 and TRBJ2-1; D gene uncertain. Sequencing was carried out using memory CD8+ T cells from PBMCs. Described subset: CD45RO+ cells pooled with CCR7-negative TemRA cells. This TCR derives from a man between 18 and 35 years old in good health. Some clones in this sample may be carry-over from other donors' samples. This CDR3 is CSVEDPAAPRPNEQFF. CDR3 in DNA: TGCAGCGTTGAAGACCCAGCAGCTCCTCGGCCCAATGAGCAGTTCTTC.